These T cell receptor beta chains were read from a single sample in a study of blood T cell repertoires in COVID-19. The protocol was immunoSEQ multiplex PCR, while the TCRdb copy is restricted to in-frame clones and leaves out a portion. Of about 120,000 clones listed, about four fifths are singletons. The material sequenced was peripheral blood. These receptors all stem from a human donor in a cohort sampled during active COVID-19. Both conserved end residues are part of each CDR3. The order of the fields is V gene, D gene, J gene, clone size, CDR3 length, CDR3 DNA, CDR3 protein. D genes are given only for firm matches. Clone size is not always given. Where it is, it says once, few, many or a class for expanded clones.

V: TRBV27
D: TRBD1
J: TRBJ1-2
size: NA
length: 17
DNA: TGTGCCAGCAGACTATCAGGGGGTTTGTTAAGTAACTATGGCTACACCTTC
CDR3: CASRLSGGLLSNYGYTF

V: TRBV11-3
D: NA
J: TRBJ1-3
size: few
length: 15
DNA: TGTGCCAGCAGCTTAGATCGGGTTTCAGGAAACACCATATATTTT
CDR3: CASSLDRVSGNTIYF

V: TRBV4-1
D: NA
J: TRBJ1-5
size: once
length: 15
DNA: TGCGCCAGCAGCTTCGGGGCAGGGGTCAATCAGCCCCAGCATTTT
CDR3: CASSFGAGVNQPQHF

V: TRBV25-1
D: NA
J: TRBJ2-7
size: NA
length: 13
DNA: TGTGCCAGCAGTGAACCCTCAGGGGACGAGCAGTACTTC
CDR3: CASSEPSGDEQYF

V: TRBV7-3
D: NA
J: TRBJ1-1
size: NA
length: 15
DNA: TGTGCCAGCGGTGGAGGGAAGAAGGTAGGCACTGAAGCTTTCTTT
CDR3: CASGGGKKVGTEAFF

V: TRBV7-9
D: TRBD1
J: TRBJ1-5
size: NA
length: 16
DNA: TGTGCCAGCAGCCTAGGGGGACAGACCGCCAATCAGCCCCAGCATTTT
CDR3: CASSLGGQTANQPQHF

V: TRBV5-6
D: TRBD2
J: TRBJ2-3
size: once
length: 14
DNA: TGTGCCAGCAGCTTGGTTCGGGGGGCAGATACGCAGTATTTT
CDR3: CASSLVRGADTQYF

V: TRBV29-1
D: NA
J: TRBJ1-2
size: NA
length: 13
DNA: TGCAGCGTAGAATACACCTTCCTCTATGGCTACACCTTC
CDR3: CSVEYTFLYGYTF

V: TRBV4-1
D: TRBD2
J: TRBJ2-7
size: NA
length: 18
DNA: TGCGCCAGCAGCCAGACTATAGCGGGAGGGATATTCTCCTACGAGCAGTACTTC
CDR3: CASSQTIAGGIFSYEQYF

V: TRBV7-6
D: TRBD1
J: TRBJ2-5
size: NA
length: 15
DNA: TGTGCCAGCAGCTTTAGACAGGGTGGCCAAGAGACCCAGTACTTC
CDR3: CASSFRQGGQETQYF

V: TRBV7-9
D: NA
J: TRBJ1-5
size: few
length: 15
DNA: TGTGCCAGCAGCTTTGGGGCGGGGAAAAATCAGCCCCAGCATTTT
CDR3: CASSFGAGKNQPQHF

V: TRBV27
D: NA
J: TRBJ1-4
size: NA
length: 15
DNA: TGTGCCAGCAGTTTATCGTTGAGGACTAATGAAAAACTGTTTTTT
CDR3: CASSLSLRTNEKLFF

V: TRBV18
D: NA
J: TRBJ1-5
size: once
length: 13
DNA: TGTGCCAGCTCATCCCAGGGTAACCAGCCCCAGCATTTT
CDR3: CASSSQGNQPQHF

V: TRBV30
D: TRBD1
J: TRBJ1-5
size: NA
length: 13
DNA: TGTGCCTGGAGTGTAACAGGGGACCAGCCCCAGCATTTT
CDR3: CAWSVTGDQPQHF

V: TRBV10-3
D: NA
J: TRBJ1-3
size: NA
length: 14
DNA: TGTGCCATCAGGGGGCCCAGGTCGGGAAACACCATATATTTT
CDR3: CAIRGPRSGNTIYF

V: TRBV28
D: TRBD2
J: TRBJ2-2
size: NA
length: 16
DNA: TGTGCCAGCAGTTTCAGCGGGAGGTTGAACACCGGGGAGCTGTTTTTT
CDR3: CASSFSGRLNTGELFF

V: TRBV5-1
D: TRBD2
J: TRBJ2-7
size: few
length: 13
DNA: TGCGCCAGCAGCTGGGGACTATCCAACGAGCAGTACTTC
CDR3: CASSWGLSNEQYF

V: TRBV13
D: TRBD1
J: TRBJ2-7
size: NA
length: 14
DNA: TGTGCCAGCAGCTTGGGACAGGGGACGGGGGAGCAGTACTTC
CDR3: CASSLGQGTGEQYF

V: TRBV30
D: NA
J: TRBJ1-2
size: NA
length: 15
DNA: TGTGCCTGGAGTGTATCGACCGGAGGGGTGTATGGCTACACCTTC
CDR3: CAWSVSTGGVYGYTF